This TCR beta chain was observed in a study of T cell changes during pregnancy in multiple sclerosis. Assay used: immunoSEQ multiplex PCR; TCRdb lists only in-frame clones, some missing. Among fewer than 45,000 clones listed, about 92% were seen once. Sequencing was performed on CD4+ T cells from peripheral blood mononuclear cells, taken in the third trimester of pregnancy. The source of this sequence is a female donor with multiple sclerosis, enrolled in a pregnancy study.

Here the CDR3 DNA reads TGTGCCAGCTCACCACCAGGCCGGGGAAATGAAAAACTGTTTTTT. It yields the protein CASSPPGRGNEKLFF. The chain links TRBV18 to TRBJ1-4; D gene unclear. V was cut by 0 bases and J by 5 bases, with 10 bases left in between. The CDR3 has 15 amino acids. The germline V gene has CDR1 KGHSH and CDR2 LQKENI.